These 24 T cell receptor beta chains were sequenced from one sample in a study of cytomegalovirus exposure and HLA in healthy donors. PCR was performed using 60 Vbeta and 13 Jbeta primers. Libraries were prepared by immunoSEQ multiplex PCR; TCRdb keeps only in-frame clonotypes and omits some of them. This sample has under 95,000 clones, with about 80% found just once. Material for sequencing was PBMCs. The receptors originated from a man between 25 and 39 years old in good health and CMV-seropositive.

The sample holds a few counts of this clone. The V call is TRBV5-1, the J call TRBJ2-7; TRBD2 agrees at 10 bases. The CDR3 extends over 14 amino acids. The J segment lost 5 bases and the V segment lost 3 bases, leaving 5 bases of the junction unmatched. Germline CDR1 reads SGHRS; CDR2 reads YFSETQ. DNA for the CDR3: TGCGCCAGCAGCTCTAGCGGGAGAGGCGACGAGCAGTACTTC. This encodes CASSSSGRGDEQYF.

V gene TRBV10-3 combines with J gene TRBJ2-7; 14 bases align to TRBD2. CDR1 is ENHRY and CDR2 is SYGVKD in the germline V gene. V lost 2 bases to trimming and J lost 3 bases; unmatched junction nucleotides: 3. The CDR3 is 16 amino acids. The CDR3 nucleotides read TGTGCCATCAGTGAGGTGGGACTAGCGGGAGTCTACGAGCAGTACTTC. Translation gives CAISEVGLAGVYEQYF.

The chain has TRBV19 and TRBJ1-2; TRBD1 matches 8 bases. V dropped 7 bases and J dropped 5; count of bases not matched to a gene: 6. Germline CDR1 is LNHDA and CDR2 is SQIVND (reference sequence). The CDR3 is 13 amino acids. This CDR3 is CASTRQGWYGYTF. CDR3 nucleotide sequence: TGTGCCAGTACCCGACAGGGGTGGTATGGCTACACCTTC. The full variable domain, its missing parts supplied by reference TRBV19 and TRBJ1-2, is DGGITQSPKYLFRKEGQNVTLSCEQNLNHDAMYWYRQDPGQGLRLIYYSQIVNDFQKGDIAEGYSVSREKKESFPLTVTSAQKNPTAFYLCASTRQGWYGYTFGSGTRLTVV.

The chain is built from TRBV19 and TRBJ2-3; no clear D. The CDR3 extends over 16 amino acids. Trimming cost V 0 bases and J 0 bases, with 10 bases left between them. Per germline, CDR1 LNHDA and CDR2 SQIVND (reference sequence). CDR3 loop: CASSIESVLSTDTQYF. CDR3 coding DNA: TGTGCCAGTAGTATAGAAAGCGTACTAAGCACAGATACGCAGTATTTT.

The chain has TRBV5-5 and TRBJ2-7, with 7 bases identical to TRBD1. Germline lookup yields CDR1 SGHKS and CDR2 YYEKEE (reference sequence). V shed 3 bases, J shed 3 bases, and the junction held 6 bases outside the gene matches. CDR3 length: 14 amino acids. CDR3 amino acids: CASSSLTGSYEQYF. As DNA, the CDR3 is TGTGCCAGCAGCTCCTTGACAGGGAGCTACGAGCAGTACTTC.

The chain uses TRBV5-5 and TRBJ1-5; 11 bases fit TRBD1. The germline V gene encodes CDR1 SGHKS and CDR2 YYEKEE (reference sequence). The CDR3 spans 15 residues. Unmatched junction bases numbered 5, after V lost 5 bases and J lost 4 bases. The CDR3 is CASSPGTGGNQPQHF. In nucleotides, the CDR3 is TGTGCCAGCAGTCCCGGGACAGGGGGAAATCAGCCCCAGCATTTT.

This sequence joins TRBV7-9 and TRBJ2-7; possible D gene TRBD1, 5 bases. The CDR3 extends over 14 amino acids. Germline V gene lookup returns CDR1 SEHNR and CDR2 FQNEAQ (reference sequence). Trimming removed 5 bases from V and 3 bases from J, with 14 bases in between. CDR3 in amino acids: CASSPQGPGYEQYV. CDR3 nucleotides: TGTGCCAGCAGCCCGCAGGGCCCTGGCTACGAGCAGTACGTC.

The chain couples TRBV7-9 to TRBJ1-1; the D gene is possibly TRBD1 (6 bases). The CDR3 runs to 13 residues. Trimming removed 8 bases at V and 4 bases at J, with 14 bases between. Germline assignment: CDR1 SEHNR and CDR2 FQNEAQ (reference sequence). The CDR3 here is CASGRGDGTEAFF. The CDR3 coding sequence is TGTGCCAGCGGGAGGGGGGATGGCACTGAAGCTTTCTTT.

The chain joins TRBV6-6 to TRBJ2-1; TRBD1 matches 7 bases. Germline V gene data show CDR1 as MNHNY and CDR2 as SVGAGI (reference sequence). CDR3 length: 15 residues. Trimming removed 2 bases from V and 0 bases from J; junction bases left unmatched: 1. CDR3 sequence reads: CASSYRDSSYNEQFF. The CDR3 DNA reads as TGTGCCAGCAGTTACCGGGACAGCTCCTACAATGAGCAGTTCTTC.

The genes are TRBV27 and TRBJ1-2; D is ambiguous. The CDR3 extends over 15 amino acids. Germline V lookup: CDR1 MNHEY, CDR2 SMNVEV (reference sequence). V was cut by 6 bases and J by 8 bases, with 22 bases left in between. The CDR3 bases are TGTGCCAGCAGCAGGTCGGGCAGGCGGGGTTCCGGCTACACCTTC. Protein sequence: CASSRSGRRGSGYTF.

The V and J genes are TRBV25-1 and TRBJ2-5; no reliable D call. The tail of the sequence fits TRBJ2-7 better, so the J call may be wrong. CDR1 is MGHDK and CDR2 is SYGVNS in the germline V gene. This CDR3 region has 13 residues. The DNA of the CDR3 is TGTGCCAGCAGTGACCGAATCTCCTACGAGCAGTACTTC. Encoded protein: CASSDRISYEQYF.

The chain joins TRBV16 to TRBJ2-1; TRBD2 aligns across 7 bases. This CDR3 is built from 13 residues. Germline-derived CDR1 and CDR2 are KGHSY and FQNENV. Trimming removed 5 bases from V and 15 bases from J; junction bases left unmatched: 13. The CDR3: CASSSMTSGIRFF. The CDR3 nucleotides are TGTGCCAGCAGCTCAATGACAAGCGGGATAAGGTTCTTC.

The chain recombines TRBV11-2 with TRBJ2-3, with a weak D call TRBD2 (5 bases). CDR3 length equals 13 residues. The V and J ends lost 0 bases and 6 bases respectively, with 7 bases between them. Per germline, CDR1 SGHAT and CDR2 FQNNGV. CDR3 coding DNA: TGTGCCAGCAGCTTAGACAGGAGGGATACGCAGTATTTT. Translating gives CASSLDRRDTQYF.

The V and J genes are TRBV2 and TRBJ2-3, with 8 bases identical to TRBD2. The CDR3 contains 17 residues. Per germline, CDR1 SNHLY and CDR2 FYNNEI. Trimming removed 2 bases from V and 2 bases from J; junction bases left unmatched: 9. CDR3 DNA: TGTGCCAGCAGTGAAAATGGGGGACTAGGCCTCACAGATACGCAGTATTTT. Protein: CASSENGGLGLTDTQYF.

The gene calls are TRBV5-1 and TRBJ2-7; 7 positions agree with TRBD2. The V gene's germline CDR1 is SGHRS and CDR2 YFSETQ. V shed 4 bases and J 0 bases; nucleotides not matched to a gene: 13. This CDR3 spans 17 amino acids. CDR3 coding DNA: TGCGCCAGCAGCGCCGCTACAGTAGCGGGTAGCTCCTACGAGCAGTACTTC. Residues: CASSAATVAGSSYEQYF.

Comment on this clone: The junction shows a germline mismatch at one end, possibly a read error. The genes are TRBV18 and TRBJ2-7; TRBD1 aligns across 7 bases. Germline values: CDR1 KGHSH, CDR2 LQKENI. The CDR3 has 12 residues. The CDR3 coding sequence is TGTGCCAGCTCACCGGGGACAGCCTCCGTGCACTTC. Its translation is CASSPGTASVHF.

The J gene is TRBJ2-7, the V gene TRBV5-4; 11 positions match TRBD2. Trimming cost V 3 bases and J 5 bases; bases outside gene matches: 7. CDR1 and CDR2 from the germline V gene are SGHNT and YYREEE (reference sequence). The CDR3 runs 15 residues. Here the CDR3 DNA reads TGTGCCAGCAGCTCCGCACTAGCGGGAGCACACGAGCAGTACTTC. This encodes CASSSALAGAHEQYF.

The chain uses TRBV28 and TRBJ1-2; no clear D gene. The germline CDR1 and CDR2 sequences are MDHEN and SYDVKM. V shed 4 bases and J shed 4 bases, with 13 bases lying between them. This CDR3 contains 14 residues. The CDR3 reads CASSSPPGFYGYTF. CDR3 nucleotide sequence: TGTGCCAGCAGTTCCCCCCCAGGCTTCTATGGCTACACCTTC.

As regards this clone: The junction departs from the called germline gene at one end, perhaps through a read error. The V and J genes are TRBV7-7 and TRBJ2-1; 12 nucleotides align to TRBD2. CDR1 is SSHAT and CDR2 is FNYEAQ in the germline V gene (reference sequence). The CDR3 is made up of 14 amino acids. Written as DNA, the CDR3 is TGTGCTAGCAGCCGGACTAGCGGGAACAATGAGCAGTTCTTC. It codes for CASSRTSGNNEQFF.

The CDR3 region has the DNA TGCGCCAGCAGCCAACGACAGGGAGAGGGGCCCCAGCATTTT. This translates into CASSQRQGEGPQHF. The chain links TRBV4-1 to TRBJ1-5, with 7 bases identical to TRBD1. J gave up 9 bases and V 2 bases, and 7 bases lay outside the gene matches. The CDR3 covers 14 residues. The germline CDR1 and CDR2 sequences are MGHRA and YSYEKL.

There are a few counts of this clone. The chain recombines TRBV7-8 with TRBJ1-3; D might be TRBD1 (5 bases). The CDR3 covers 17 residues. From germline, CDR1 is SGHVS and CDR2 FQNEAQ. V lost 0 bases, J lost 3 bases, and 15 bases lay in between. The CDR3 region has the DNA TGTGCCAGCAGCTTAGCTGTCGCCAGGGTAATTGGAAACACCATATATTTT. Amino acid sequence: CASSLAVARVIGNTIYF.

This clone was detected only once. This chain uses TRBV27 with TRBJ1-2, with D hard to call. V was clipped by 0 bases and J by 5 bases, with 10 bases between them. The CDR3 runs 14 residues. Germline values: CDR1 MNHEY, CDR2 SMNVEV (reference sequence). CDR3 amino acids: CASSLSQDGYGYTF. The CDR3 nucleotides are TGTGCCAGCAGTTTATCGCAGGATGGATATGGCTACACCTTC.

V gene TRBV27 combines with J gene TRBJ1-4; D gene ambiguous. The CDR3 is made up of 14 amino acids. The germline V gene encodes CDR1 MNHEY and CDR2 SMNVEV (reference sequence). The V gene lost 4 bases and the J gene lost 4 bases, with 10 bases spanning the gap. CDR3 residues: CASSSWQNNEKLFF. For the CDR3, the DNA is TGTGCCAGCAGTTCATGGCAGAATAATGAAAAACTGTTTTTT.

This chain uses TRBV28 with TRBJ2-1, with D possibly TRBD2 on 5 matching bases. Trimming pared 4 bases from V and 3 bases from J, leaving 19 bases between. The CDR3 is made up of 17 amino acids. CDR1 is MDHEN, CDR2 SYDVKM, per germline. The CDR3 protein is CASSSPLTRAGYNEQFF. Here the CDR3 DNA reads TGTGCCAGCAGTTCGCCCCTTACTAGGGCGGGCTACAATGAGCAGTTCTTC.